Below, one T cell receptor beta chain is given with its context. Its antigen is undetermined. The record originates from a study of shared clonotypes between healthy human individuals. Study-wide points: Larger estimated richness was generally recorded for naive subsets relative to memory subsets.

Here immunoSEQ multiplex PCR was the method, and the copy in TCRdb shows in-frame clones only, minus some. Counted here are about 2.3 million clones, more than 80% occurring once; the ten biggest clones make up 0.39%. V shed 4 bases and J 7 bases; nucleotides not matched to a gene: 9. CDR1 is SQVTM, CDR2 ANQGSEA, per germline. CDR3 size: 15 residues. This chain joins TRBV29-1 and TRBJ2-2; TRBD1 agrees at 10 bases. The receptor was isolated from a man in his late teens or twenties in good health. Some clones in this sample may be carry-over from other donors' samples. The sequencing input was naive CD4+ T cells from PBMCs. Subset denoted: CD45RA+ positively selected. The CDR3 reads CSVAPGTGVSGELFF. DNA of the CDR3: TGCAGCGTTGCCCCCGGGACAGGGGTTAGCGGGGAGCTGTTTTTT.